Following are 29 T cell receptor beta chains from one sample sequenced in a study of T cell responses to AZD1222 COVID-19 vaccine. Sequencing was performed with immunoSEQ multiplex PCR; in TCRdb, only in-frame clones are kept and a portion is missing. The sample yields 90,000 to 100,000 clones, roughly 90% seen once. The specimen comprised peripheral blood, sampled 28 days after the second AZD1222 dose. These receptors were taken from an adult who received the AZD1222 COVID-19 vaccine.

The J gene is TRBJ2-3, the V gene TRBV5-8; TRBD2 is a possible D gene (5 bases). V was pared by 0 bases and J by 2 bases, with 22 bases between. This CDR3 has 19 amino acids. Germline V CDR1 and CDR2: SGHTS, YDEGEE. This CDR3 reads CASSLGTREFTRNTDTQYF. CDR3 coding DNA: TGTGCCAGCAGCTTGGGGACGAGGGAATTCACACGGAACACAGATACGCAGTATTTT.

The V and J genes are TRBV4-2 and TRBJ1-1; D call uncertain. Trimming removed 4 bases from V and 1 base from J, with 19 bases in between. CDR3 length: 17 residues. Germline V gene data show CDR1 as LGHNA and CDR2 as YNFKEQ. Here the CDR3 reads CASSPTHSTSRNTEAFF. As DNA, the CDR3 is TGTGCCAGCAGCCCAACCCATTCAACTAGTCGGAACACTGAAGCTTTCTTT.

This chain connects TRBV19 to TRBJ1-1, with D hard to call. Germline V gene sequence: CDR1 LNHDA, CDR2 SQIVND (reference sequence). Trimming stripped 1 base from V and 1 base from J, with 7 bases between. CDR3 size: 14 residues. In nucleotides, the CDR3 is TGTGCCAGTAGTATAGCTTGGACGAACACTGAAGCTTTCTTT. This translates into CASSIAWTNTEAFF.

The chain employs TRBV2 and TRBJ1-5; D is unclear. CDR3 length: 13 amino acids. Per the germline V gene, CDR1 is SNHLY and CDR2 is FYNNEI. V shed 7 bases and J shed 0 bases, with 7 bases lying between them. The CDR3 region has the DNA TGTGCCAGCATGCGGGATAGCAATCAGCCCCAGCATTTT. Translated: CASMRDSNQPQHF.

The rearrangement joins TRBV6-1 to TRBJ2-7, with TRBD2 matching over 7 bases. Germline CDR1 is MNHNS and CDR2 is SASEGT. The ends lost 1 base at V and 2 bases at J; junction bases unmatched: 5. This CDR3 has 15 residues. The CDR3 spells CASSEVAGAPYEQYF. The CDR3 region has the DNA TGTGCCAGCAGTGAAGTGGCGGGAGCCCCCTACGAGCAGTACTTC.

The V call is TRBV18, the J call TRBJ2-7; D call uncertain. V shed 8 bases and J shed 1 base, with 12 bases lying between them. Germline loops: CDR1 KGHSH, CDR2 LQKENI. The CDR3 contains 13 residues. CDR3 residues: CASHFTSSYEQYF. The CDR3 DNA reads TGTGCCAGCCATTTCACTTCTTCCTACGAGCAGTACTTC.

This chain joins TRBV11-1 and TRBJ2-1, with D perhaps TRBD1 (6 bases). The CDR3 is made up of 14 amino acids. V was trimmed by 1 base and J by 11 bases, leaving 15 bases between them. CDR1 is SGHAT, CDR2 FQDESV, per germline (reference sequence). The chain's CDR3 is CASSLDFSGQKQFF. In DNA, the CDR3 is TGTGCCAGCAGCTTAGATTTTTCGGGACAAAAGCAGTTCTTC.

This clone was counted only a few times. The rearrangement joins TRBV28 to TRBJ1-2, with 7 bases matching TRBD1. After removal of 6 bases from V and 6 bases from J, the junction contained 7 bases not matched to a gene. Germline-derived CDR1 and CDR2 are MDHEN and SYDVKM. This CDR3 is built from 13 residues. The CDR3 loop reads CASRRDSSDGYTF. The CDR3 nucleotides are TGTGCCAGCAGAAGGGACAGCTCGGATGGCTACACCTTC.

The chain recombines TRBV6-2 or TRBV6-3 with TRBJ2-7; TRBD2 matches 10 bases. The germline CDR1 and CDR2 sequences are MNHEY and SVGEGT. This CDR3 is 17 amino acids long. V shed 5 bases, J shed 4 bases, and the junction held 14 bases outside the gene matches. DNA for the CDR3: TGTGCCAGCAGTAGAGCGGGAGGGTTTGGGTTTACTTACGAGCAGTACTTC. Residues: CASSRAGGFGFTYEQYF.

This chain connects TRBV6-5 to TRBJ2-3; D possibly uses TRBD1 or TRBD2 (5 bases each). CDR3 length equals 15 residues. Germline loops: CDR1 MNHEY, CDR2 SVGAGI. Trimming cost V 7 bases and J 1 base, with 15 bases left between them. The CDR3 DNA is TGTGCCAGCATAGATGGAAGGGGAGGCACAGATACGCAGTATTTT. This encodes CASIDGRGGTDTQYF.

In its sample, this clone was seen once. The rearrangement joins TRBV2 to TRBJ1-4; D unresolved. V lost 5 bases, J lost 10 bases, and 20 bases lay in between. From germline, CDR1 is SNHLY and CDR2 FYNNEI. This CDR3 is built from 15 residues. The CDR3 spells CASSPLTGSRVKLFF. The CDR3 coding sequence is TGTGCCAGCAGTCCCTTAACCGGGTCCCGGGTAAAACTGTTTTTT.

The chain has TRBV12-5 and TRBJ2-3, with 9 nucleotides matching TRBD1. Germline V CDR1 and CDR2: LGHNT, FRNRAP. The V segment lost 6 bases and the J segment 13 bases; nucleotides outside the gene matches: 14. The CDR3 sequence is 14 residues long. The CDR3 DNA is TGTGCTAGTGGCGAGGCAACCGGGACAGGGAATAAGTATTTT. Its translation is CASGEATGTGNKYF.

The V and J genes are TRBV6-1 and TRBJ2-1; 9 positions match TRBD2. Germline loops: CDR1 MNHNS, CDR2 SASEGT. The CDR3 contains 15 residues. Trimming removed 1 base from V and 9 bases from J; junction bases left unmatched: 7. The CDR3 here is CASSEVGAGGPEQFF. CDR3 DNA sequence: TGTGCCAGCAGTGAAGTGGGCGCGGGAGGGCCTGAGCAGTTCTTC.

CDR3 in DNA: TGTGCCAGCAGCTTAGAGGCCCAGTTCTCTGAAGCTTTCTTT. Residues: CASSLEAQFSEAFF. The V and J genes are TRBV7-2 and TRBJ1-1, with D unclear. Germline values: CDR1 SGHTA, CDR2 FQGNSA. The CDR3 loop spans 14 amino acids. V was shortened by 1 base and J by 6 bases, with 12 bases between the two germline ends.

The rearrangement joins TRBV6-5 to TRBJ1-3, with no clear D. The CDR3 has 15 amino acids. V was shortened by 2 bases and J by 2 bases, with 10 bases between the two germline ends. The germline V gene has CDR1 MNHEY and CDR2 SVGAGI. The CDR3 region has the DNA TGTGCCAGCAGTTACCAGGCGTCTACTGGAAACACCATATATTTT. Encoded protein: CASSYQASTGNTIYF.

This clone turned up a few times. This chain joins TRBV6-4 and TRBJ2-5; 7 nucleotides match TRBD2. V was clipped by 0 bases and J by 5 bases; unmatched bases: 9. Germline V gene sequence: CDR1 MRHNA, CDR2 SNTAGT. The CDR3 runs to 16 residues. In DNA, the CDR3 is TGTGCCAGCAGTGACTCGGGCGGGAGTACTTGGGAGACCCAGTACTTC. Its translation: CASSDSGGSTWETQYF.

This chain uses TRBV5-5 with TRBJ1-4; TRBD1 matches 10 bases. Germline CDR1 reads SGHKS; CDR2 reads YYEKEE (reference sequence). Trimming cost V 4 bases and J 7 bases; bases outside gene matches: 7. The CDR3 sequence is 15 residues long. DNA for the CDR3: TGTGCCAGCAGCCAAATGGGACAGGGGTTTGAAAAACTGTTTTTT. It translates to CASSQMGQGFEKLFF.

The rearrangement links TRBV5-4 to TRBJ2-7; 8 nucleotides match TRBD1. Germline V gives CDR1 SGHNT, CDR2 YYREEE (reference sequence). The junction had 8 bases not matched to a gene; V was cut back by 2 bases and J by 7 bases. The CDR3 sequence is 14 residues long. The CDR3: CASSFEDRGREQYF. The CDR3 DNA reads TGTGCCAGCAGCTTTGAAGACAGGGGAAGGGAGCAGTACTTC.

This clone was seen only once. The chain carries TRBV7-9 and TRBJ1-4; D not certain. Trimming took off 8 bases at V and 4 bases at J, with 11 bases between the two ends. Germline V gives CDR1 SEHNR, CDR2 FQNEAQ (reference sequence). The CDR3 is 13 amino acids. The CDR3 here is CASESSLNEKLFF. CDR3 in DNA: TGTGCCAGCGAGAGCTCGCTTAATGAAAAACTGTTTTTT.

There are a few counts of this clone. The chain links TRBV28 to TRBJ1-5; unclear D gene. Germline V gene data show CDR1 as MDHEN and CDR2 as SYDVKM. This CDR3 is built from 13 residues. V was shortened by 2 bases and J by 4 bases, with 6 bases between the two germline ends. The CDR3 nucleotides are TGTGCCAGCAGTTTACTGTATAATCAGCCCCAGCATTTT. Amino acid sequence: CASSLLYNQPQHF.

V is TRBV28 and J is TRBJ1-1; 9 bases are shared with TRBD1. V dropped 4 bases and J dropped 5; count of bases not matched to a gene: 8. This CDR3 comprises 15 residues. Germline loops: CDR1 MDHEN, CDR2 SYDVKM. CDR3 sequence: CASSSSGTGWTEAFF. CDR3 in DNA: TGTGCCAGCAGTTCCTCCGGGACAGGGTGGACTGAAGCTTTCTTT.

The chain is built from TRBV9 and TRBJ1-2; D gene ambiguous. Germline V lookup: CDR1 SGDLS, CDR2 YYNGEE. The V end lost 4 bases, the J end lost 7 bases, and 8 bases lay between the germline ends. The CDR3 is made up of 11 amino acids. CDR3 coding DNA: TGTGCCAGCAGCCCAATGGGTGGCTACACCTTC. Its translation: CASSPMGGYTF. Full variable domain (outside the CDR3, taken from reference TRBV9 and TRBJ1-2): DSGVTQTPKHLITATGQRVTLRCSPRSGDLSVYWYQQSLDQGLQFLIQYYNGEERAKGNILERFSAQQFPDLHSELNLSSLELGDSALYFCASSPMGGYTFGSGTRLTVV.

This rearrangement joins TRBV7-6 to TRBJ1-1; possible D gene TRBD1, 5 bases. Trimming removed 5 bases from V and 3 bases from J, with 16 bases in between. The CDR3 is made up of 15 amino acids. Germline CDR1 reads SGHVS; CDR2 reads FNYEAQ. As DNA, the CDR3 is TGTGCCAGCAGCCAATCCCACCGGGGCGACACTGAAGCTTTCTTT. Amino acid sequence: CASSQSHRGDTEAFF.

The chain couples TRBV19 to TRBJ2-4; either TRBD1 or TRBD2 may supply D (6 bases each). There are 18 residues in the CDR3. The V gene lost 0 bases and the J gene lost 0 bases, with 15 bases spanning the gap. Germline V gives CDR1 LNHDA, CDR2 SQIVND (reference sequence). The CDR3 is CASSIEGGASLAKNIQYF. The CDR3 DNA follows: TGTGCCAGTAGTATAGAGGGGGGCGCGAGTCTAGCCAAAAACATTCAGTACTTC.

The chain links TRBV6-1 to TRBJ1-4; TRBD1 aligns across 10 bases. This CDR3 has 15 amino acids. Germline V gene data show CDR1 as MNHNS and CDR2 as SASEGT. With V trimmed by 3 bases and J by 7 bases, 5 bases remained unmatched. The CDR3 loop reads CASSDRTGGGEKLFF. The CDR3 DNA reads as TGTGCCAGCAGTGACCGGACAGGGGGTGGTGAAAAACTGTTTTTT.

The rearrangement links TRBV7-9 to TRBJ2-6, with D perhaps matching TRBD1 or TRBD2 (5 bases each). Germline-derived CDR1 and CDR2 are SEHNR and FQNEAQ (reference sequence). V was pared by 1 base and J by 2 bases, with 9 bases between. This CDR3 spans 16 amino acids. CDR3 in amino acids: CASSLEGTAGANVLTF. In nucleotides, the CDR3 is TGTGCCAGCAGCTTAGAAGGGACGGCTGGGGCCAACGTCCTGACTTTC.

V and J are TRBV25-1 and TRBJ1-5; D possibly corresponds to TRBD1 (5 bases). The CDR3 has 15 amino acids. Germline V CDR1 and CDR2: MGHDK, SYGVNS. The germline V and J ends were trimmed by 3 bases and 1 base, with 10 bases remaining between them. CDR3 protein: CASSDPRVSNQPQHF. In DNA form, the CDR3 reads TGTGCCAGCAGTGATCCCAGGGTGAGCAATCAGCCCCAGCATTTT.

This rearrangement joins TRBV2 to TRBJ2-2, with TRBD1 matching 9 bases. The length of the CDR3 is 14 residues. Germline V gives CDR1 SNHLY, CDR2 FYNNEI. The CDR3 loop is CVTKQGASTGELFF. The DNA for the CDR3 is TGTGTCACGAAACAGGGGGCAAGCACCGGGGAGCTGTTTTTT.

The chain carries TRBV6-5 and TRBJ1-4; D is perhaps TRBD1 (6 bases). Looked up from germline, CDR1 is MNHEY and CDR2 is SVGAGI. CDR3 length equals 14 residues. Trimming took off 4 bases at V and 5 bases at J, with 11 bases between the two ends. Here the CDR3 DNA reads TGTGCCAGCAGTTTTACAGGGACAAATGAAAAACTGTTTTTT. This codes for CASSFTGTNEKLFF.